This T cell receptor (beta chain) was identified during a study of regulatory T cells in long-lasting Graves disease. The CDR3 covers 14 residues. V lost 4 bases to trimming and J lost 8 bases; unmatched junction nucleotides: 7. Germline V CDR1 and CDR2: SNHLY, FYNNEI. As to time point: newly diagnosed GD, antithyroid drugs for less than 3 months. PBMC-extracted RNA yielded the TCR library. This clonotype was detected many times. For TCR beta, libraries came from iRepertoire HTBI primers and Arm-PCR of CDR3 regions. Each CDR3 protein is one row after TCRdb ran MiXCR on the multiplex PCR reads. The data show about 460,000 distinct CDR3 sequences, approximately 15% seen once. In addition, the sample was reused for a study of T cells in Graves' hyperthyroidism and ophthalmopathy.

The J gene is TRBJ1-4, the V gene TRBV2; 7 bases fit TRBD1. Sequences were derived from peripheral blood mononuclear cells (PBMCs), sampled at new diagnosis, from a patient treated with antithyroid drugs. The sequence was collected from a woman aged 45-65 years with Graves disease. CDR3 nucleotides: TGTGCCAGCAGTGCGACAGGGTTTTTCGAAAAACTGTTTTTT. It codes for CASSATGFFEKLFF.